Listed here are 24 T cell receptor beta chains from one sample, sequenced in a study of T cells in Graves' hyperthyroidism and ophthalmopathy. Researchers took RNA transcripts and amplified the TCR beta CDR3 regions from them. The TCR CDR3 was amplified in a first-round RT-PCR using the HTBI primer set. TCRdb re-derived calls from the multiplex PCR reads in MiXCR, one entry per CDR3 protein. The sample holds 250,000 to 350,000 distinct CDR3 sequences; around 20% are singletons and the top ten take over 55%. Sequencing used blood. These receptors all come from a man aged 25-40 years with Graves' ophthalmopathy.

This clonotype came up a few times. The rearrangement uses TRBV24-1 and TRBJ2-3; 7 positions agree with TRBD1. V gave up 4 bases and J gave up 5 bases; unmatched junction bases: 8. Germline V lookup: CDR1 KGHDR, CDR2 SFDVKD. The CDR3 is made up of 15 amino acids. The CDR3 nucleotides are TGTGCCACCAGTGAAAACAGGGGTGAGAAAGATACGCAGTATTTT. This codes for CATSENRGEKDTQYF.

This rearrangement joins TRBV7-3 to TRBJ2-5, with TRBD1 identical over 7 bases. V trimming: 3 bases; J trimming: 5 bases; junction bases outside the gene matches: 3. Per the germline V gene, CDR1 is SGHTA and CDR2 is FQGTGA. The CDR3 extends over 13 amino acids. CDR3 sequence reads: CASSLTTGETQYF. In DNA, the CDR3 is TGTGCCAGCAGCTTGACGACAGGGGAGACCCAGTACTTC.

The table lists this clonotype with many counts. The chain employs TRBV2 and TRBJ2-1, with unresolved D. Deletions cut 1 base from V and 5 bases from J, with 6 bases between. The germline CDR1 and CDR2 sequences are SNHLY and FYNNEI. The CDR3 consists of 13 residues. DNA for the CDR3: TGTGCCAGCAGTGAAGAGGGCGACAATGAGCAGTTCTTC. It is translated as CASSEEGDNEQFF.

This clonotype has just a few counts. V gene TRBV4-1 combines with J gene TRBJ2-5, with D perhaps given as TRBD1 or TRBD2 (7 bases each). With 4 bases removed from V and 1 base from J, the gap between germline ends came to 10 bases. CDR3 length equals 14 residues. Germline V gives CDR1 MGHRA, CDR2 YSYEKL. In DNA form, the CDR3 reads TGCGCCAGCAGCCCAGGGGGGGTCCAAGAGACCCAGTACTTC. Translation: CASSPGGVQETQYF.

Ten or more counts support this clonotype. This sequence joins TRBV2 and TRBJ1-5, with a weak D call TRBD1 (5 bases). CDR3 size: 14 residues. The germline V gene encodes CDR1 SNHLY and CDR2 FYNNEI. Trimming removed 5 bases at V and 0 bases at J, with 8 bases between. The CDR3 bases are TGTGCCAGCAGTCAGACAGATAGCAATCAGCCCCAGCATTTT. This codes for CASSQTDSNQPQHF.

This clonotype came up a few times. The chain carries TRBV2 and TRBJ2-7; D remains ambiguous. The CDR3 runs to 13 residues. Germline V gene sequence: CDR1 SNHLY, CDR2 FYNNEI. V was clipped by 2 bases and J by 9 bases, with 14 bases between them. As DNA, the CDR3 is TGTGCCAGCAGTGAAAATCCGCCCGCCGGGCAGTACTTC. It specifies CASSENPPAGQYF.

This clonotype has at least ten counts. The chain combines TRBV20-1 with TRBJ2-1, with a possible D match to TRBD2 (6 bases). This CDR3 spans 14 amino acids. Germline CDR1 and CDR2: DFQATT and SNEGSKA (reference sequence). V was cut by 3 bases and J by 3 bases, with 12 bases left in between. This CDR3 reads CSASRGAIYNEQFF. The CDR3 DNA is TGCAGTGCTAGCCGCGGGGCGATCTACAATGAGCAGTTCTTC.

This clonotype was detected only a few times. The chain is built from TRBV6-1 and TRBJ2-7; no definite D call. The CDR3 consists of 12 residues. With 7 bases removed from V and 3 bases from J, the gap between germline ends came to 10 bases. CDR1 and CDR2 from the germline V gene are MNHNS and SASEGT. DNA for the CDR3: TGTGCCAGCACCGGGCCCCTCTACGAGCAGTACTTC. Protein: CASTGPLYEQYF.

This sequence joins TRBV6-1 and TRBJ1-3; D is unclear. In germline, CDR1 is MNHNS, CDR2 SASEGT. V lost 0 bases and J lost 11, with 11 bases in between. There are 13 residues in the CDR3. This CDR3 reads CASSEAETPPIYF. CDR3 in DNA: TGTGCCAGCAGTGAAGCGGAGACACCACCCATATATTTT.

This clonotype has just a few counts. V usage is TRBV3-1 and J usage is TRBJ2-7, with D perhaps being TRBD1 or TRBD2 (5 bases each). Germline-derived CDR1 and CDR2 are LGHDT and YNNKEL (reference sequence). CDR3 length equals 16 residues. V was pared by 3 bases and J by 3 bases, with 18 bases between. CDR3 DNA sequence: TGTGCCAGCAGCCACACCCCGGGGACCGCTAGCTACGAGCAGTACTTC. This gives the protein CASSHTPGTASYEQYF.

The CDR3 sequence is CSVEDKQGNPYYGYTF. In nucleotides, the CDR3 is TGCAGCGTTGAAGATAAGCAGGGAAACCCCTACTATGGCTACACCTTC. J is TRBJ1-2 and V is TRBV29-1, with a weak D call TRBD1 (5 bases). This CDR3 comprises 16 residues. CDR1 SQVTM and CDR2 ANQGSEA come from the germline V gene. Between the trimmed V and J ends, which lost 0 bases and 3 bases, there was a span of 17 bases.

This clonotype was seen many times. CDR3 DNA sequence: TGCGCCAGCAGCTCCTCGGTCGGGGGAATCCCCTACGAGCAGTACTTC. Translated: CASSSSVGGIPYEQYF. This chain uses TRBV5-1 with TRBJ2-7; the D gene is possibly TRBD2 (6 bases). V was trimmed by 3 bases and J by 2 bases, leaving 18 bases between them. The CDR3 is made up of 16 amino acids. Germline CDR1 is SGHRS and CDR2 is YFSETQ.

This clonotype was seen at least ten times. The V call is TRBV9, the J call TRBJ1-2; 8 bases align to TRBD1. This CDR3 spans 15 amino acids. With 4 bases clipped from V and 8 bases from J, the junction kept 13 bases outside the gene matches. CDR1 SGDLS and CDR2 YYNGEE come from the germline V gene. The chain's CDR3 is CASSPAGTGRSGYTF. The CDR3 DNA reads TGTGCCAGCAGCCCGGCTGGGACAGGACGATCCGGCTACACCTTC.

This clonotype was seen just once. The gene calls are TRBV10-3 and TRBJ1-5; 9 bases align to TRBD1. The ends lost 2 bases at V and 7 bases at J; junction bases unmatched: 12. This CDR3 comprises 17 residues. Per germline, CDR1 ENHRY and CDR2 SYGVKD. The CDR3 coding sequence is TGTGCCATCAGTGAGCGTGGGACAGGGCCGGATGGGCAGCCCCAGCATTTT. It translates to CAISERGTGPDGQPQHF.

This clonotype has at least ten counts. This chain connects TRBV7-3 to TRBJ2-1; TRBD2 matches at 11 bases. Trimming removed 6 bases from V and 9 bases from J; junction bases left unmatched: 7. The CDR3 length is 14 residues. The germline CDR1 and CDR2 sequences are SGHTA and FQGTGA. The CDR3 loop is CASSPLAGDREQFF. As DNA, the CDR3 is TGTGCCAGCAGTCCACTAGCGGGAGATCGTGAGCAGTTCTTC.

The rearrangement uses TRBV4-1 and TRBJ1-2; D remains ambiguous. The V and J ends lost 4 bases and 8 bases respectively, with 11 bases between them. CDR1 and CDR2 from the germline V gene are MGHRA and YSYEKL. This CDR3 region has 12 residues. CDR3 sequence: CASSPGEWGYTF. CDR3 DNA sequence: TGCGCCAGCAGCCCCGGCGAGTGGGGCTACACCTTC.

The chain joins TRBV5-4 to TRBJ1-4; D is possibly TRBD1 (5 bases). Germline CDR1 reads SGHNT; CDR2 reads YYREEE (reference sequence). There are 13 residues in the CDR3. V lost 7 bases, J lost 8 bases, and 15 bases lay in between. The CDR3 DNA follows: TGTGCCAGCGGGGAGGGGTTGAAGGAAAAACTGTTTTTT. Translation gives CASGEGLKEKLFF. Based on the CDR3 plus reference TRBV5-4 and TRBJ1-4, the full variable domain is ETGVTQSPTHLIKTRGQQVTLRCSSQSGHNTVSWYQQALGQGPQFIFQYYREEENGRGNFPPRFSGLQFPNYSSELNVNALELDDSALYLCASGEGLKEKLFFGSGTQLSVL.

This rearrangement joins TRBV3-1 to TRBJ1-5, with TRBD1 identical over 9 bases. Germline loops: CDR1 LGHDT, CDR2 YNNKEL (reference sequence). V shed 7 bases, J shed 4 bases, and the junction held 8 bases outside the gene matches. The CDR3 extends over 15 amino acids. The CDR3 region has the DNA TGTGCCAGCACCCGGACAGGGGAGAGAAATCAGCCCCAGCATTTT. It codes for CASTRTGERNQPQHF.

This clonotype turned up a few times. The chain couples TRBV12-3 or TRBV12-4 to TRBJ1-1; D is perhaps TRBD1 (5 bases). The CDR3 contains 16 residues. V was shortened by 5 bases and J by 0 bases, with 16 bases between the two germline ends. Written as DNA, the CDR3 is TGTGCCAGCAGTCCTACCGGGGGTAACATGAACACTGAAGCTTTCTTT. It codes for CASSPTGGNMNTEAFF.

At least ten counts were recorded for this clonotype. The chain couples TRBV11-2 to TRBJ2-1, with 11 positions matching TRBD2. CDR1 is SGHAT and CDR2 is FQNNGV in the germline V gene. The CDR3 has 16 amino acids. Trimming cost V 1 base and J 3 bases; bases outside gene matches: 2. Here the CDR3 reads CASSLGGLADYNEQFF. In nucleotides, the CDR3 is TGTGCCAGCAGCTTAGGGGGACTAGCGGACTACAATGAGCAGTTCTTC. The variable domain in full, completed from reference TRBV11-2 and TRBJ2-1, reads EAGVAQSPRYKIIEKRQSVAFWCNPISGHATLYWYQQILGQGPKLLIQFQNNGVVDDSQLPKDRFSAERLKGVDSTLKIQPAKLEDSAVYLCASSLGGLADYNEQFFGPGTRLTVL.

V is TRBV30 and J is TRBJ2-2, with D possibly being TRBD1 or TRBD2 (6 bases each). The CDR3 is made up of 16 amino acids. The V end was cut by 6 bases, the J end by 4 bases, with 21 bases between. Germline loops: CDR1 GTSNPN, CDR2 SVGIG (reference sequence). The CDR3 here is CACPPARGAGTGELFF. As DNA, the CDR3 is TGTGCCTGCCCCCCTGCTAGGGGGGCGGGCACCGGGGAGCTGTTTTTT.

This chain connects TRBV28 to TRBJ2-1; 7 bases agree with TRBD1. The V and J ends lost 4 bases and 4 bases, in that order; junction bases with no gene match: 7. From germline, CDR1 is MDHEN and CDR2 SYDVKM. CDR3 length: 15 residues. The chain's CDR3 is CASSSPGQRYNEQFF. In DNA, the CDR3 is TGTGCCAGCAGTTCGCCGGGACAGCGGTACAATGAGCAGTTCTTC.

This clonotype turned up a few times. CDR3 sequence: CASSSRGSGDTQYF. DNA of the CDR3: TGTGCCAGCAGCTCCCGGGGTAGCGGAGATACGCAGTATTTT. The rearrangement links TRBV3-1 to TRBJ2-3; D might be TRBD2 (6 bases). Looked up from germline, CDR1 is LGHDT and CDR2 is YNNKEL (reference sequence). The CDR3 spans 14 residues. The V end was cut by 5 bases, the J end by 5 bases, with 14 bases between.

This clonotype has only a few counts. DNA for the CDR3: TGTGCCAGTAGGCCTGATTTGGCCACTGAAGCTTTCTTT. It is translated as CASRPDLATEAFF. The chain links TRBV19 to TRBJ1-1; D is unclear. The CDR3 is made up of 13 amino acids. V lost 6 bases, J lost 4 bases, and 12 bases lay in between. Germline CDR1 LNHDA, CDR2 SQIVND (reference sequence).